The clone carrying this TCR beta chain showed up just once. The data were taken from a study of radiotherapy plus CTLA-4 blockade in lung cancer. Study-wide background: Roughly 17% of enrolled patients responded objectively, and roughly 31% had disease control.

The CDR3 loop spans 17 amino acids. V was clipped by 4 bases and J by 0 bases; unmatched bases: 9. CDR1 and CDR2 (germline): SNHLY, FYNNEI. Assay used: immunoSEQ multiplex PCR; TCRdb lists only in-frame clones, some missing. This table holds tens of thousands of clones, around 79% found once. This rearrangement joins TRBV2 to TRBJ2-3; 8 bases line up with TRBD2. Specimen: peripheral blood, collected from a patient treated with radiotherapy plus ipilimumab. This TCR derives from a human donor with non-small cell lung cancer who had a partial response to radiotherapy plus ipilimumab. Some clones in this sample may be carry-over from other donors' samples. The CDR3 reads CASSVQPLAESTDTQYF. The CDR3 DNA is TGTGCCAGCAGTGTTCAGCCACTAGCGGAAAGCACAGATACGCAGTATTTT. The variable domain in full, completed from reference TRBV2 and TRBJ2-3, reads EPEVTQTPSHQVTQMGQEVILRCVPISNHLYFYWYRQILGQKVEFLVSFYNNEISEKSEIFDDQFSVERPDGSNFTLKIRSTKLEDSAMYFCASSVQPLAESTDTQYFGPGTRLTVL.